This TCR beta chain was found in a study of CD8 T cells in Susac syndrome. Germline V gene sequence: CDR1 SSHAT, CDR2 FNYEAQ (reference sequence). The CDR3 loop spans 14 amino acids. High-throughput TCR beta sequencing covered peripheral CD8+ and CD4+ T cells. The multiple sclerosis controls were treatment-naive patients with relapsing-remitting disease that was stable or active. For this clonotype: A junction boundary mismatches the germline segment, possibly from a read error.

Random hexamers were used to reverse transcribe an amount of roughly 0.45 to 1 ug RNA. TCRdb reanalysed the immunoSEQ multiplex PCR reads using MiXCR and keeps one entry per CDR3 protein. The sample holds a few hundred thousand distinct CDR3 sequences, more than 85% seen once. This chain joins TRBV7-7 and TRBJ1-3; D is unresolved. Sequenced: CD4+ T cells from PBMCs. This TCR was recovered from a human donor with multiple sclerosis. The CDR3 loop reads CASSLSGSGNTIYF. The CDR3 DNA reads TGTGCTAGCAGCTTATCGGGGTCTGGAAACACCATATATTTT.